These 11 T cell receptor beta chains originate from one sample sequenced in a study of long-term antiretroviral therapy in people with HIV. At the survey level, the v3.0 immunoSEQ assay was run. Method: immunoSEQ multiplex PCR; TCRdb's copy keeps in-frame clones and lacks some. The sample records tens of thousands of clones, roughly 90% being singletons. Here the sequenced sample was unsorted PBMCs, taken 2 years after starting antiretroviral therapy. All receptors come from a man in his fifties or sixties with HIV.

The chain uses TRBV4-3 and TRBJ1-2; D ambiguous. CDR1 LGHNA and CDR2 YSLEER come from the germline V gene. Trimming cost V 3 bases and J 12 bases, with 17 bases left between them. The CDR3 has 13 amino acids. The CDR3 DNA reads TGCGCCAGCAGCCAGATTCCGGGAGATCCAAACACCTTC. Amino acid sequence: CASSQIPGDPNTF.

The rearrangement uses TRBV7-2 and TRBJ1-2; 7 bases align to TRBD1. Germline trimming cut 2 bases from V and 7 bases from J; bases unmatched to any gene: 7. The CDR3 spans 14 residues. CDR1 and CDR2 (germline): SGHTA, FQGNSA. CDR3 amino acids: CASSLSQGTSGYTF. The CDR3 DNA follows: TGTGCCAGCAGCTTATCACAGGGGACGAGTGGCTACACCTTC.

The J gene is TRBJ2-1, the V gene TRBV7-2, with D perhaps matching TRBD2 (5 bases). Between the trimmed V and J ends, which lost 1 base and 10 bases, there was a span of 17 bases. This CDR3 contains 15 residues. Germline V gene data show CDR1 as SGHTA and CDR2 as FQGNSA. The CDR3 nucleotides read TGTGCCAGCAGCTTAGTAGCAAGAACGGGCGGGGAGCAGTTCTTC. Its translation: CASSLVARTGGEQFF.

This clone was detected once. The gene calls are TRBV28 and TRBJ2-2; D perhaps matches TRBD1 (5 bases). The CDR3 contains 14 residues. From germline, CDR1 is MDHEN and CDR2 SYDVKM. Trimming took off 6 bases at V and 6 bases at J, with 14 bases between the two ends. CDR3 in amino acids: CASRQDRGAGELFF. In nucleotides, the CDR3 is TGTGCCAGCAGACAAGACAGAGGTGCCGGGGAGCTGTTTTTT. The whole variable domain, remainder taken from reference TRBV28 and TRBJ2-2, is DVKVTQSSRYLVKRTGEKVFLECVQDMDHENMFWYRQDPGLGLRLIYFSYDVKMKEKGDIPEGYSVSREKKERFSLILESASTNQTSMYLCASRQDRGAGELFFGEGSRLTVL.

The chain combines TRBV20-1 with TRBJ2-3, with D unresolved. V was cut by 3 bases and J by 5 bases, with 6 bases left in between. Looked up from germline, CDR1 is DFQATT and CDR2 is SNEGSKA (reference sequence). The CDR3 has 11 residues. The CDR3 sequence: CSASERDTQYF. The CDR3 DNA sequence: TGCAGTGCTAGTGAGAGAGATACGCAGTATTTT.

The V call is TRBV7-9, the J call TRBJ1-6; TRBD1 matches 7 bases. Looked up from germline, CDR1 is SEHNR and CDR2 is FQNEAQ (reference sequence). The V gene end was trimmed by 5 bases and the J gene end by 7 bases; junction bases not matched to a gene: 20. This CDR3 has 19 amino acids. The CDR3 region is CASSPPARDSGILNSPLHF. The CDR3 bases are TGTGCCAGCAGCCCCCCCGCCCGGGACAGTGGAATTTTAAATTCACCCCTCCACTTT.

This clone has a handful of counts. This chain joins TRBV10-2 and TRBJ2-7; weak D call: TRBD2 (5 bases). The germline gives CDR1 WSHSY, CDR2 SAAADI. This CDR3 contains 11 residues. V shed 3 bases and J shed 9 bases, with 9 bases lying between them. The CDR3 sequence is CASSDGIWQYF. CDR3 bases: TGCGCCAGCAGTGACGGGATCTGGCAGTACTTC.

This clone is a singleton in its sample. This rearrangement joins TRBV6-6 to TRBJ1-4; D possibly corresponds to TRBD1 (6 bases). The V end lost 4 bases, the J end lost 8 bases, and 17 bases lay between the germline ends. Germline V gene sequence: CDR1 MNHNY, CDR2 SVGAGI (reference sequence). The CDR3 is 15 amino acids. The CDR3, as DNA: TGTGCCAGCAGTTCCCCCGGAGGGGGGCGAGAAAAACTGTTTTTT. This gives the protein CASSSPGGGREKLFF.

The gene calls are TRBV7-2 and TRBJ2-3; D might be TRBD1 (6 bases). Germline assignment: CDR1 SGHTA and CDR2 FQGNSA. The CDR3 consists of 15 residues. Trimming took off 0 bases at V and 1 base at J, with 8 bases between the two ends. CDR3 residues: CASSLAGQRTDTQYF. CDR3 nucleotide sequence: TGTGCCAGCAGCTTAGCCGGACAGCGCACAGATACGCAGTATTTT.

Only a few counts were recorded for this clone. The chain joins TRBV2 to TRBJ2-2; D not certain. The CDR3 totals 11 residues. Trimming stripped 7 bases from V and 2 bases from J, with 2 bases between. Germline CDR1 reads SNHLY; CDR2 reads FYNNEI. DNA for the CDR3: TGTGCCAGCACTAACACCGGGGAGCTGTTTTTT. Translated: CASTNTGELFF. Based on the CDR3 plus reference TRBV2 and TRBJ2-2, the full variable domain is EPEVTQTPSHQVTQMGQEVILRCVPISNHLYFYWYRQILGQKVEFLVSFYNNEISEKSEIFDDQFSVERPDGSNFTLKIRSTKLEDSAMYFCASTNTGELFFGEGSRLTVL.

The V call is TRBV6-6, the J call TRBJ2-1; D uncertain. The CDR3 is made up of 16 amino acids. CDR1 is MNHNY, CDR2 SVGAGI, per germline (reference sequence). V lost 2 bases and J lost 5, with 16 bases in between. The CDR3 DNA sequence: TGTGCCAGCAGTTACGCCCGAGCACTGGCCCACAATGAGCAGTTCTTC. It is translated as CASSYARALAHNEQFF.